This T cell receptor beta chain was recorded in a study of CD8+ T cells in alopecia areata. The study, taken as a whole, reports: In lesional scalp, particularly from alopecia totalis/universalis, clonality was higher than in normal scalp.

With 1 base clipped from V and 9 bases from J, the junction kept 4 bases outside the gene matches. This CDR3 comprises 14 residues. Germline V gives CDR1 GTSNPN, CDR2 SVGIG (reference sequence). Isolated RNA was reverse transcribed into cDNA used as the sequencing template. Only in-frame clones appear in the TCRdb table, and some are missing; sequencing was by immunoSEQ multiplex PCR. Of over 150,000 clones in the sample, less than 70% were seen once. Indicated treatment: oral pan-JAK inhibitor, 5-10 mg twice daily. With respect to this clone: What it recognizes is unknown.

The chain has TRBV30 and TRBJ2-5, with 14 bases identical to TRBD2. This sequence originates from a human donor with alopecia areata. Here the sequenced sample was CD4+ T cells sorted from blood, taken at week 24, from a patient treated with tofacitinib. The CDR3 coding sequence is TGTGCCTGGAGTGGACTAGCGGGGGGGAGGGCCCAGTACTTC. This codes for CAWSGLAGGRAQYF.